A few counts support the clone carrying this TCR beta chain. Profiling relied on immunoSEQ multiplex PCR, and the TCRdb table lists in-frame clones only, not all of them. This sample carries approximately 65,000 clones, approximately 71% of them seen once, and the ten largest clones take 0.88%. The CDR3 consists of 14 residues. Trimming shortened V by 0 bases and J by 2 bases, and 3 bases separated the two germline ends. CDR1 and CDR2 (germline): SGHTS, YDEGEE. The data derive from a study of memory CD4+ T cells and cytomegalovirus serostatus. In the study overall: This sample comes from healthy Belgian adults, 9 CMV seropositive, about 23 seronegative.

Single viable CD3+CD4+CD8-CD45RO+ cells were sorted as the memory CD4+ T cells. The sequence came from an adult in good health and CMV-seronegative. Material for sequencing was memory CD4+ T cells from blood. J is TRBJ2-6 and V is TRBV5-8, with D unresolved. CDR3 loop: CASSLGAGANVLTF. The CDR3 DNA reads TGTGCCAGCAGCTTGGGCGCTGGGGCCAACGTCCTGACTTTC.